Listed here are 13 T cell receptor beta chains from one sample, sequenced in a study of glioma-infiltrating T cells. Using RNA template, CDR3s of TCR alpha and beta were amplified with iRepertoire arm-PCR. TCRdb used MiXCR to reprocess the multiplex PCR reads, holding one entry per CDR3 protein. The data contain around 130,000 distinct CDR3 sequences, under 30% of them singletons. Sequenced: glioma tissue, nonneoplastic brain tissue, or PBMCs (not recorded which). Receptor source: a human donor with low-grade glioma or glioblastoma, undergoing nonglioma brain surgery, or in good health (not recorded which).

The V gene is TRBV30, the J gene TRBJ2-1; D is unresolved. The germline V gene encodes CDR1 GTSNPN and CDR2 SVGIG (reference sequence). The V end lost 3 bases, the J end lost 12 bases, and 15 bases lay between the germline ends. The CDR3 totals 12 residues. The CDR3 DNA follows: TGTGCCTGGAGGATAATACAAGGTGGGCAGTTCTTC. Its translation is CAWRIIQGGQFF.

This clonotype was seen only a few times. This chain uses TRBV7-2 with TRBJ2-7; D may be TRBD1 (6 bases). Per the germline V gene, CDR1 is SGHTA and CDR2 is FQGNSA. The CDR3 runs 12 residues. V lost 3 bases, J lost 5 bases, and 8 bases lay in between. CDR3 nucleotides: TGTGCCAGCAGCTTGCCAGGGGACGAGCAGTACGTC. Translated: CASSLPGDEQYV.

The rearrangement joins TRBV19 to TRBJ2-1; no reliable D call. The CDR3 consists of 15 residues. Trimming cost V 5 bases and J 0 bases, with 11 bases left between them. CDR1 and CDR2 (germline): LNHDA, SQIVND (reference sequence). In DNA, the CDR3 is TGTGCCAGTAGTGTAGGCTGGAGCTCCTACAATGAGCAGTTCTTC. Its protein is CASSVGWSSYNEQFF.

This clonotype was seen at least ten times. J is TRBJ2-1 and V is TRBV15, with 8 positions matching TRBD2. CDR1 is LNHNV and CDR2 is YYDKDF in the germline V gene (reference sequence). CDR3 length: 16 residues. J lost 5 bases, V lost 9 bases, and 15 bases had no gene match. In DNA, the CDR3 is TGTGCCACGGCAGCCCGGACTAGCCCCACTAACAATGAGCAGTTCTTC. Protein: CATAARTSPTNNEQFF.

The sample holds many counts of this clonotype. V and J are TRBV5-1 and TRBJ2-5, with D uncertain. The germline CDR1 and CDR2 sequences are SGHRS and YFSETQ. V was cut by 7 bases and J by 4 bases, with 8 bases left in between. The CDR3 consists of 11 residues. CDR3 in amino acids: CASLYAETQYF. Here the CDR3 DNA reads TGCGCCAGCCTCTACGCAGAGACCCAGTACTTC.

This clonotype was observed a few times. This CDR3 is CASNPGVAPEAFF. The CDR3 DNA reads as TGTGCCAGCAACCCAGGCGTGGCCCCTGAAGCTTTCTTT. The chain is built from TRBV7-9 and TRBJ1-1; D is unresolved. Germline loops: CDR1 SEHNR, CDR2 FQNEAQ (reference sequence). Trimming removed 7 bases at V and 6 bases at J, with 15 bases between. The length of the CDR3 is 13 residues.

This clonotype was recorded once. This may be a read error: a much more frequent sequence differs by one nucleotide. V is TRBV6-9 and J is TRBJ2-5; 10 positions agree with TRBD2. Trimming took 4 bases from V and 11 from J; bases not matched to a gene: 13. The CDR3 is 15 residues long. Germline assignment: CDR1 MNHGY and CDR2 SVAAGI. CDR3 nucleotide sequence: TGTGCCAGCAGTTTCGGACTAGCGGCCTACAATGAGCAGTACTTC. This gives the protein CASSFGLAAYNEQYF.

The DNA of the CDR3 is TGTGCCAGCAGCGGAGGGACAGGGGCTTTCTTT. Protein: CASSGGTGAFF. This chain joins TRBV7-9 and TRBJ1-1, with 9 positions matching TRBD1. CDR1 and CDR2 (germline): SEHNR, FQNEAQ (reference sequence). The CDR3 has 11 amino acids. V shed 5 bases, J shed 11 bases, and the junction held 3 bases outside the gene matches.

For this clonotype: Relative to the germline gene, one junction end is altered; a read error may explain this. The chain couples TRBV18 to TRBJ1-6, with TRBD1 identical over 9 bases. Germline CDR1 reads KGHSH; CDR2 reads LQKENI. CDR3 length equals 14 residues. The CDR3 here is CASSRDRGNSSLHF. CDR3 DNA: TGTGCCAGCTCACGCGACAGGGGGAATTCATCCCTCCACTTT.

A note on this clonotype: It may be a read error: a sequence one base away is much more abundant. V is TRBV20-1 and J is TRBJ2-3, with unresolved D. Trimming shortened V by 6 bases and J by 1 base, and 14 bases separated the two germline ends. The CDR3 loop spans 14 amino acids. Germline V gives CDR1 DFQATT, CDR2 SNEGSKA (reference sequence). Written as DNA, the CDR3 is TGCAGTGCCCCCCCCAATATAGGCACAGATACGCAGTATTTT. Protein product: CSAPPNIGTDTQYF.

A few counts support this clonotype. The rearrangement links TRBV29-1 to TRBJ2-1; 7 nucleotides match TRBD2. Germline V CDR1 and CDR2: SQVTM, ANQGSEA. Trimming cost V 6 bases and J 4 bases; bases outside gene matches: 0. The CDR3 covers 11 residues. CDR3 DNA: TGCAGCGTCGGGGGGTACAATGAGCAGTTCTTC. This gives the protein CSVGGYNEQFF.

The V call is TRBV7-2, the J call TRBJ1-1; no firm D call. Per germline, CDR1 SGHTA and CDR2 FQGNSA. There are 13 residues in the CDR3. Trimming left V 3 bases short and J 5 bases short, with 10 bases between. The CDR3 loop is CASSFGRWTEAFF. The CDR3 DNA sequence: TGTGCCAGCAGCTTCGGCCGATGGACTGAAGCTTTCTTT.

This clonotype was observed many times. The genes are TRBV27 and TRBJ2-3; 10 bases line up with TRBD2. V shed 5 bases, J shed 6 bases, and the junction held 14 bases outside the gene matches. Germline loops: CDR1 MNHEY, CDR2 SMNVEV (reference sequence). The CDR3 has 17 amino acids. CDR3 protein: CASSRPELAGGVDTQYF. CDR3 DNA sequence: TGTGCCAGCAGTCGCCCCGAGTTAGCGGGGGGAGTGGATACGCAGTATTTT.